The table lists the clone carrying this T cell receptor (beta chain) with a few counts. V lost 0 bases to trimming and J lost 5 bases; unmatched junction nucleotides: 5. The CDR3 totals 14 residues. Looked up from germline, CDR1 is SGHRS and CDR2 is YFSETQ. This specimen comes from a study of blood T cells in healthy people across ages. The authors ran a second PCR of about 6 to 11 cycles using a sample-barcoded 5' primer and a J-beta primer mix. MiXCR, applied by TCRdb to the 5' RACE reads, yields one record per CDR3 protein. The table includes 1,800,000 or so distinct CDR3 sequences, about two fifths detected once.

Sequencing input: blood. The TCR was taken from a human donor in good health. J is TRBJ2-7 and V is TRBV5-1; 7 bases are shared with TRBD1. The CDR3 DNA sequence: TGCGCCAGCAGCTTGGCGCGACAGGGCGACGAGCAGTACTTC. Translating it yields CASSLARQGDEQYF. Together with reference TRBV5-1 and TRBJ2-7, the CDR3 gives the full variable domain: KAGVTQTPRYLIKTRGQQVTLSCSPISGHRSVSWYQQTPGQGLQFLFEYFSETQRNKGNFPGRFSGRQFSNSRSEMNVSTLELGDSALYLCASSLARQGDEQYFGPGTRLTVT.